The next 7 T cell receptor beta chains were all read from a single sample in a study of OX40 agonist ivuxolimab in advanced cancers. Method: immunoSEQ multiplex PCR; TCRdb's copy keeps in-frame clones and lacks some. This table has about 81,000 clones, more than 85% appearing once. Sequenced here: CD4+ or CD8+ T cells sorted from blood, sampled in a trial of the OX40 agonist ivuxolimab. The receptor set was obtained from an adult with an advanced solid tumor such as melanoma, head and neck, liver or kidney cancer.

This clone came up once. The chain recombines TRBV30 with TRBJ2-5, with TRBD1 matching 8 bases. Germline CDR1 and CDR2: GTSNPN and SVGIG (reference sequence). The V and J ends lost 0 bases and 3 bases, in that order; junction bases with no gene match: 9. This CDR3 is built from 16 residues. The DNA of the CDR3 is TGTGCCTGGAGTGTACTCATCAGGGGGCTGGAAGAGACCCAGTACTTC. It codes for CAWSVLIRGLEETQYF.

The chain joins TRBV7-9 to TRBJ1-4; perhaps TRBD1 as D (5 bases). CDR1 is SEHNR and CDR2 is FQNEAQ in the germline V gene (reference sequence). CDR3 length: 16 residues. V was cut by 4 bases and J by 3 bases, with 15 bases left in between. Here the CDR3 DNA reads TGTGCCAGCAGCTCCGTGGCCAGGGAGGCTAATGAAAAACTGTTTTTT. It translates to CASSSVAREANEKLFF.

The V call is TRBV6-5, the J call TRBJ2-7, with 8 positions matching TRBD2. The trim removed 2 bases at V and 0 bases at J, leaving 6 bases unmatched. Germline V gene lookup returns CDR1 MNHEY and CDR2 SVGAGI. The CDR3 has 16 amino acids. CDR3 bases: TGTGCCAGCAGTTACGGGGTAGCGGGGAGCTCCTACGAGCAGTACTTC. As protein: CASSYGVAGSSYEQYF.

This chain connects TRBV9 to TRBJ2-7; 9 nucleotides line up with TRBD1. After removal of 0 bases from V and 6 bases from J, the junction contained 7 bases not matched to a gene. Germline V gene lookup returns CDR1 SGDLS and CDR2 YYNGEE. The CDR3 is made up of 15 amino acids. In DNA form, the CDR3 reads TGTGCCAGCAGCGTAGCCCGGGACAGGGATAGCGAGCAGTACTTC. It specifies CASSVARDRDSEQYF. The variable domain in full, completed from reference TRBV9 and TRBJ2-7, reads DSGVTQTPKHLITATGQRVTLRCSPRSGDLSVYWYQQSLDQGLQFLIQYYNGEERAKGNILERFSAQQFPDLHSELNLSSLELGDSALYFCASSVARDRDSEQYFGPGTRLTVT.

The J gene is TRBJ2-7, the V gene TRBV4-3, with TRBD2 as a possible D gene (5 bases). This CDR3 comprises 15 residues. V was cut by 4 bases and J by 3 bases, with 16 bases left in between. Germline CDR1 LGHNA, CDR2 YSLEER. CDR3 amino acids: CASSPSQEGDYEQYF. CDR3 nucleotide sequence: TGCGCCAGCAGCCCAAGCCAAGAGGGTGACTACGAGCAGTACTTC.

The chain has TRBV5-8 and TRBJ2-3; 9 bases are a match to TRBD1. CDR3 size: 18 residues. The V gene end was trimmed by 4 bases and the J gene end by 6 bases; junction bases not matched to a gene: 18. Germline lookup yields CDR1 SGHTS and CDR2 YDEGEE. The CDR3 sequence is CASSAGTVGTGPGDTQYF. The CDR3 DNA follows: TGTGCCAGCAGCGCGGGAACGGTCGGGACAGGGCCAGGGGATACGCAGTATTTT.

The chain joins TRBV10-3 to TRBJ1-1; 7 bases fit TRBD1. Germline lookup yields CDR1 ENHRY and CDR2 SYGVKD. V gave up 8 bases and J gave up 7 bases; unmatched junction bases: 10. The CDR3 contains 13 residues. The CDR3 sequence is CAISVTGASEAFF. The CDR3 coding sequence is TGTGCCATCTCTGTCACAGGGGCCAGTGAAGCTTTCTTT.